These T cell receptor beta chains were read from a single sample in a study of vaccination and CD4 T cells after COVID-19. TCRdb used MiXCR to reprocess the PCR reads, holding one entry per CDR3 protein. The sample lists around 18,000 distinct CDR3 sequences, just over 50% seen once, with 20% to 25% in the top ten. These receptors' antigens are unknown. The sequencing here drew on CD4+ T cells from blood, cultured in vitro, taken about 7 months after SARS-CoV-2 vaccination. All receptors come from a human donor who had recovered from COVID-19. Each CDR3 is given with its conserved first and last residue. Each record gives: CDR3 protein, CDR3 DNA, J gene, D gene, V gene, clone size. The D gene is left open where the match is weak. Only part of the rows carry a size: once, few, many, or a class if the clone is expanded.

CDR3aa: CASKNDAAEETQYF; CDR3nt: TGTGCCAGTAAAAATGACGCGGCCGAAGAGACCCAGTACTTC; j_gene: TRBJ2-5; d_gene: .; v_gene: TRBV19; abundance: .
CDR3aa: CASSLSYRLGSEAFF; CDR3nt: TGTGCCAGCAGTTTAAGTTACAGGTTGGGCTCTGAAGCTTTCTTT; j_gene: TRBJ1-1; d_gene: .; v_gene: TRBV12-3/TRBV12-4; abundance: .
CDR3aa: CASQGGRNYGYTF; CDR3nt: TGTGCCAGCCAAGGGGGTAGGAACTATGGCTACACCTTC; j_gene: TRBJ1-2; d_gene: .; v_gene: TRBV12-3/TRBV12-4; abundance: .
CDR3aa: CASSIGAGAGEQYF; CDR3nt: TGTGCCAGCAGCATAGGTGCGGGCGCGGGTGAGCAGTACTTC; j_gene: TRBJ2-7; d_gene: .; v_gene: TRBV7-6; abundance: .
CDR3aa: CSARDLGQGARDYTF; CDR3nt: TGCAGTGCTAGAGATTTGGGACAGGGGGCGCGTGACTACACCTTC; j_gene: TRBJ1-2; d_gene: TRBD1; v_gene: TRBV20-1; abundance: few
CDR3aa: CSARQGPMNTEAFF; CDR3nt: TGCAGTGCTAGACAAGGGCCTATGAACACTGAAGCTTTCTTT; j_gene: TRBJ1-1; d_gene: .; v_gene: TRBV20-1; abundance: .
CDR3aa: CASSITGSDEQFF; CDR3nt: TGTGCCAGTAGTATTACGGGGAGCGATGAGCAGTTCTTC; j_gene: TRBJ2-1; d_gene: .; v_gene: TRBV19; abundance: .
CDR3aa: CSASGPDTQYF; CDR3nt: TGCAGTGCTAGCGGACCAGATACGCAGTATTTT; j_gene: TRBJ2-3; d_gene: .; v_gene: TRBV20-1; abundance: .
CDR3aa: CASSDLRDFTEAFF; CDR3nt: TGTGCCAGCAGTGACCTCAGGGATTTCACTGAAGCTTTCTTT; j_gene: TRBJ1-1; d_gene: .; v_gene: TRBV6-1; abundance: .
CDR3aa: CASSLAPTSPQGRSNQPQHF; CDR3nt: TGTGCCAGCAGCTTAGCGCCGACAAGCCCGCAGGGGCGCTCCAATCAGCCCCAGCATTTT; j_gene: TRBJ1-5; d_gene: .; v_gene: TRBV7-2; abundance: .
CDR3aa: CASSRTGALANYGYTF; CDR3nt: TGTGCCAGCAGTAGGACAGGGGCCCTAGCTAACTATGGCTACACCTTC; j_gene: TRBJ1-2; d_gene: TRBD1; v_gene: TRBV6-1; abundance: .
CDR3aa: CASSYRVKETQYF; CDR3nt: TGTGCCAGTAGTTACAGGGTTAAAGAGACCCAGTACTTC; j_gene: TRBJ2-5; d_gene: .; v_gene: TRBV19; abundance: .
CDR3aa: CAWSSPSGTDTQYF; CDR3nt: TGTGCCTGGAGTTCCCCCTCTGGTACAGATACGCAGTATTTT; j_gene: TRBJ2-3; d_gene: .; v_gene: TRBV30; abundance: .
CDR3aa: CASSGRQGKSNQPQHF; CDR3nt: TGTGCCAGCAGCGGAAGACAGGGAAAGAGCAATCAGCCCCAGCATTTT; j_gene: TRBJ1-5; d_gene: TRBD1; v_gene: TRBV7-3; abundance: .
CDR3aa: CASSLGWGQGKDTGELFF; CDR3nt: TGTGCCAGCAGCTTAGGTTGGGGACAGGGAAAGGACACCGGGGAGCTGTTTTTT; j_gene: TRBJ2-2; d_gene: TRBD1; v_gene: TRBV7-6; abundance: few
CDR3aa: CASSGTEYSNQPQHF; CDR3nt: TGTGCCAGTTCCGGGACAGAGTATAGCAATCAGCCCCAGCATTTT; j_gene: TRBJ1-5; d_gene: TRBD1; v_gene: TRBV19; abundance: few
CDR3aa: CASSLVTGATEAFF; CDR3nt: TGTGCCAGCAGCTTAGTGACAGGGGCCACTGAAGCTTTCTTT; j_gene: TRBJ1-1; d_gene: TRBD1; v_gene: TRBV7-6; abundance: .
CDR3aa: CSARDVGSYQETQYF; CDR3nt: TGCAGTGCTAGAGATGTCGGATCTTACCAAGAGACCCAGTACTTC; j_gene: TRBJ2-5; d_gene: .; v_gene: TRBV20-1; abundance: .
CDR3aa: CASSFIPGVNTEAFF; CDR3nt: TGTGCCAGCAGTTTCATTCCCGGAGTCAACACTGAAGCTTTCTTT; j_gene: TRBJ1-1; d_gene: .; v_gene: TRBV27; abundance: .
CDR3aa: CASSLSVGREQYF; CDR3nt: TGTGCCAGCAGCTTAAGTGTTGGTCGGGAGCAGTACTTC; j_gene: TRBJ2-7; d_gene: .; v_gene: TRBV7-2; abundance: .
CDR3aa: CASSLPPRGSGNTIYF; CDR3nt: TGTGCCAGCAGCTTACCGCCCAGGGGCTCTGGAAACACCATATATTTT; j_gene: TRBJ1-3; d_gene: .; v_gene: TRBV7-2; abundance: few
CDR3aa: CASRLGTGLSPLHF; CDR3nt: TGTGCCAGCAGGTTAGGGACAGGGCTTTCACCCCTCCACTTT; j_gene: TRBJ1-6; d_gene: TRBD1; v_gene: TRBV2; abundance: .
CDR3aa: CATSRDPGTGVSVYGYTF; CDR3nt: TGTGCCACCAGCAGAGACCCAGGGACAGGGGTTTCTGTCTATGGCTACACCTTC; j_gene: TRBJ1-2; d_gene: TRBD1; v_gene: TRBV15; abundance: .
CDR3aa: CASNALPGAPGANVLTF; CDR3nt: TGTGCCAGCAACGCCCTCCCGGGGGCTCCTGGGGCCAACGTCCTGACTTTC; j_gene: TRBJ2-6; d_gene: .; v_gene: TRBV11-2; abundance: medium-sized
CDR3aa: CASSLGSGLRGAFF; CDR3nt: TGTGCCAGCAGCTTAGGATCGGGACTCAGAGGGGCTTTCTTT; j_gene: TRBJ1-1; d_gene: .; v_gene: TRBV7-9; abundance: .
CDR3aa: CSAQGQGSTYGYTF; CDR3nt: TGCAGTGCTCAAGGACAGGGCTCGACCTATGGCTACACCTTC; j_gene: TRBJ1-2; d_gene: TRBD1; v_gene: TRBV20-1; abundance: few
CDR3aa: CASSLAPGNTGELFF; CDR3nt: TGTGCCAGCAGCTTAGCGCCGGGCAACACCGGGGAGCTGTTTTTT; j_gene: TRBJ2-2; d_gene: .; v_gene: TRBV7-2; abundance: .
CDR3aa: CASSYTHTYGYTF; CDR3nt: TGTGCCAGCAGTTACACCCATACATATGGCTACACCTTC; j_gene: TRBJ1-2; d_gene: .; v_gene: TRBV6-5; abundance: .
CDR3aa: CASSPLGGGTNYGYTF; CDR3nt: TGTGCCAGCAGCCCCCTGGGGGGGGGAACTAACTATGGCTACACCTTC; j_gene: TRBJ1-2; d_gene: .; v_gene: TRBV7-9; abundance: medium-sized
CDR3aa: CASSPEALNGLGYTF; CDR3nt: TGTGCCAGCAGCCCCGAGGCCCTAAATGGGCTAGGCTACACCTTC; j_gene: TRBJ1-2; d_gene: .; v_gene: TRBV7-2; abundance: .
CDR3aa: CASSFGRGDNTQYF; CDR3nt: TGTGCCAGCAGCTTTGGGAGGGGGGACAATACGCAGTATTTT; j_gene: TRBJ2-3; d_gene: .; v_gene: TRBV7-9; abundance: .
CDR3aa: CASSWGTGTGELFF; CDR3nt: TGTGCCAGCAGTTGGGGAACAGGGACCGGGGAGCTGTTTTTT; j_gene: TRBJ2-2; d_gene: .; v_gene: TRBV6-5; abundance: .
CDR3aa: CASSPNSGTYNEQFF; CDR3nt: TGTGCCAGCTCTCCCAATAGCGGGACCTACAATGAGCAGTTCTTC; j_gene: TRBJ2-1; d_gene: TRBD2; v_gene: TRBV18; abundance: medium-sized
CDR3aa: CSDRDRRTGAGTEAFF; CDR3nt: TGCAGTGATAGAGATCGGAGGACGGGAGCGGGTACTGAAGCTTTCTTT; j_gene: TRBJ1-1; d_gene: .; v_gene: TRBV20-1; abundance: few
CDR3aa: CATSDFRGGPGHNEQFF; CDR3nt: TGTGCCACCAGTGATTTTAGAGGCGGACCGGGCCACAATGAGCAGTTCTTC; j_gene: TRBJ2-1; d_gene: .; v_gene: TRBV24-1; abundance: .
CDR3aa: CASSQDLRVGPLHF; CDR3nt: TGTGCCAGCAGCCAAGATCTGCGTGTGGGACCCCTCCACTTT; j_gene: TRBJ1-6; d_gene: .; v_gene: TRBV4-2; abundance: .
CDR3aa: CASSLRTGTEAFF; CDR3nt: TGTGCCAGCAGCCTAAGGACAGGCACTGAAGCTTTCTTT; j_gene: TRBJ1-1; d_gene: TRBD1; v_gene: TRBV7-2; abundance: .
CDR3aa: CASRLQGEETQYF; CDR3nt: TGTGCCAGTAGACTACAGGGAGAAGAGACCCAGTACTTC; j_gene: TRBJ2-5; d_gene: .; v_gene: TRBV19; abundance: .
CDR3aa: CASSIRDYGYTF; CDR3nt: TGTGCCAGTAGTATCCGTGACTATGGCTACACCTTC; j_gene: TRBJ1-2; d_gene: .; v_gene: TRBV19; abundance: .
CDR3aa: CSAMHGKGTGELFF; CDR3nt: TGCAGTGCTATGCATGGGAAGGGCACCGGGGAGCTGTTTTTT; j_gene: TRBJ2-2; d_gene: .; v_gene: TRBV20-1; abundance: few
CDR3aa: CASSGWTGNTDTQYF; CDR3nt: TGTGCCAGCAGTGGATGGACAGGAAACACAGATACGCAGTATTTT; j_gene: TRBJ2-3; d_gene: TRBD1; v_gene: TRBV2; abundance: few
CDR3aa: CSARGGWVYEQYF; CDR3nt: TGCAGTGCTAGAGGGGGGTGGGTGTACGAGCAGTACTTC; j_gene: TRBJ2-7; d_gene: .; v_gene: TRBV20-1; abundance: few
CDR3aa: CSARVDSYEQYF; CDR3nt: TGCAGTGCTAGGGTGGACAGCTACGAGCAGTACTTC; j_gene: TRBJ2-7; d_gene: .; v_gene: TRBV20-1; abundance: .
CDR3aa: CATSRDTGKDTQYF; CDR3nt: TGTGCCACCAGCAGAGATACGGGGAAGGATACGCAGTATTTT; j_gene: TRBJ2-3; d_gene: .; v_gene: TRBV15; abundance: few
CDR3aa: CASSRRQGGDTEAFF; CDR3nt: TGTGCCAGCAGCCGGAGACAGGGAGGGGACACTGAAGCTTTCTTT; j_gene: TRBJ1-1; d_gene: TRBD1; v_gene: TRBV7-8; abundance: .
CDR3aa: CASSIDGLSGTQYF; CDR3nt: TGTGCCAGTAGTATAGATGGACTATCTGGGACCCAGTACTTC; j_gene: TRBJ2-5; d_gene: .; v_gene: TRBV19; abundance: .
CDR3aa: CASSLARAGNEQFF; CDR3nt: TGTGCCAGCAGCTTAGCGCGCGCTGGGAATGAGCAGTTCTTC; j_gene: TRBJ2-1; d_gene: .; v_gene: TRBV7-2; abundance: .
CDR3aa: CSVSRKGGTQYF; CDR3nt: TGCAGTGTCTCCAGGAAAGGGGGAACCCAGTACTTC; j_gene: TRBJ2-5; d_gene: .; v_gene: TRBV20-1; abundance: few
CDR3aa: CASSPRPGTGDHEQYF; CDR3nt: TGTGCCAGCAGCCCTCGCCCCGGGACAGGGGATCACGAGCAGTACTTC; j_gene: TRBJ2-7; d_gene: TRBD1; v_gene: TRBV5-5; abundance: few
CDR3aa: CASSPETGELFF; CDR3nt: TGTGCCAGCTCACCGGAGACCGGGGAGCTGTTTTTT; j_gene: TRBJ2-2; d_gene: .; v_gene: TRBV7-8; abundance: large
CDR3aa: CASSLDRSAEAFF; CDR3nt: TGTGCCAGCAGCCTCGACAGGAGCGCTGAAGCTTTCTTT; j_gene: TRBJ1-1; d_gene: .; v_gene: TRBV11-1; abundance: .
CDR3aa: CASRISGSRITGELFF; CDR3nt: TGTGCCAGCAGGATTAGCGGGAGTCGTATCACCGGGGAGCTGTTTTTT; j_gene: TRBJ2-2; d_gene: TRBD2; v_gene: TRBV27; abundance: .
CDR3aa: CASSVGHLGTSGNTIYF; CDR3nt: TGTGCCAGCAGCGTAGGGCACCTTGGGACCTCTGGAAACACCATATATTTT; j_gene: TRBJ1-3; d_gene: .; v_gene: TRBV9; abundance: .